These 15 T cell receptor beta chains originate from one sample sequenced in a study of beta chain features in type 1 diabetes (dated by TCRdb to the late 2010s). What the authors observed across the whole study: Type 1 diabetes patients showed a moderate but significant shortening of TCRB CDR3 length in all four CD4+ subsets.

The library came from the immunoSEQ multiplex PCR assay. The entire isolated RNA was reverse transcribed using the High Capacity cDNA Reverse Transcription Kit, and thus expressed TCRB transcripts were sequenced. Entries here come from immuneACCESS through TCRdb and include only in-frame sequences with V and J called. Some clones fail to appear in such tables; in the studies checked, an unresolved V gene covers under half of the shortfall, and the cause of the remainder is unknown. A total of hundreds of thousands of clones appear in this sample, about an eighth of them only once. The top ten hold approximately 0.022% of the sample. Their antigen targets remain unknown. Sequenced: naive CD4+ T cells from blood. What the cell subset or site label conveys for this sample: true naive CD4+ T cells. These receptors all stem from a man in his late teens or twenties with type 1 diabetes.

J is TRBJ2-2 and V is TRBV7-9; no reliable D call. This CDR3 has 15 amino acids. V gave up 5 bases and J gave up 3 bases, with 13 bases separating them. CDR1 and CDR2 from the germline V gene are SEHNR and FQNEAQ (reference sequence). The CDR3 sequence: CASSRDTPDTGELFF. The CDR3 DNA sequence: TGTGCCAGCAGCCGAGACACGCCAGACACCGGGGAGCTGTTTTTT. The whole variable domain, filled in from reference TRBV7-9 and TRBJ2-2, reads DTGVSQNPRHKITKRGQNVTFRCDPISEHNRLYWYRQTLGQGPEFLTYFQNEAQLEKSRLLSDRFSAERPKGSFSTLEIQRTEQGDSAMYLCASSRDTPDTGELFFGEGSRLTVL.

This clone came up a few times. V is TRBV28 and J is TRBJ1-6; the match to TRBD1 covers 11 bases. CDR3 length equals 15 residues. Germline values: CDR1 MDHEN, CDR2 SYDVKM. Trimming at V came to 2 bases and at J to 9 bases, leaving 3 bases not matched to a gene. The CDR3 loop reads CASSLGGQGVSPLHF. The CDR3 coding sequence is TGTGCCAGCAGTTTAGGGGGACAGGGGGTTTCACCCCTCCACTTT.

This clone has only a few counts. The gene calls are TRBV29-1 and TRBJ2-7; possible D gene TRBD2, 6 bases. V was cut by 7 bases and J by 2 bases, with 9 bases left in between. The CDR3 extends over 11 amino acids. Germline V gene lookup returns CDR1 SQVTM and CDR2 ANQGSEA. CDR3 DNA: TGCAGCGGGGGAGGACCCTACGAGCAGTACTTC. This translates into CSGGGPYEQYF.

CDR3 amino acids: CASSLRPGQGSGELFF. CDR3 DNA sequence: TGTGCCAGCAGCCTCAGACCGGGACAGGGATCCGGGGAGCTGTTTTTT. The chain carries TRBV5-6 and TRBJ2-2; 9 nucleotides agree with TRBD1. The V gene end was trimmed by 4 bases and the J gene end by 6 bases; junction bases not matched to a gene: 10. Per the germline V gene, CDR1 is SGHDT and CDR2 is YYEEEE. The CDR3 loop spans 16 amino acids.

This clone turned up a few times. J is TRBJ2-1 and V is TRBV5-8; TRBD2 is a possible D gene (5 bases). Germline-derived CDR1 and CDR2 are SGHTS and YDEGEE. There are 17 residues in the CDR3. Trimming took off 4 bases at V and 5 bases at J, with 22 bases between the two ends. This CDR3 is CASSIFTGINTDNEQFF. CDR3 sequence (DNA): TGTGCCAGCAGCATTTTTACCGGGATCAACACCGACAATGAGCAGTTCTTC.

This clone has only a few counts. V gene TRBV30 combines with J gene TRBJ2-5, with D perhaps matching TRBD2 (5 bases). The J call is doubtful: the DNA matches TRBJ2-7 better. The CDR3 consists of 13 residues. CDR1 is GTSNPN and CDR2 is SVGIG in the germline V gene (reference sequence). The CDR3 region has the DNA TGTGCCTGGAGAGAGCCGGGGAGCGACGAGCAGTACTTC. Translating it yields CAWREPGSDEQYF.

The chain employs TRBV11-2 and TRBJ2-7; D remains unclear. From germline, CDR1 is SGHAT and CDR2 FQNNGV. The V and J ends lost 0 bases and 1 base respectively, with 1 base between them. The CDR3 runs to 12 residues. The chain's CDR3 is CASSLESYEQYF. The CDR3, as DNA: TGTGCCAGCAGCTTAGAGTCCTACGAGCAGTACTTC.

Only a few counts were recorded for this clone. Written as DNA, the CDR3 is TGCGCCAGCAGCTACCAACCGGGACAGGGAGCGGTCTCTGGGGCCAACGTCCTGACTTTC. This gives the protein CASSYQPGQGAVSGANVLTF. V usage is TRBV5-1 and J usage is TRBJ2-6; 9 positions agree with TRBD1. CDR1 is SGHRS, CDR2 YFSETQ, per germline. The junction had 13 bases not matched to a gene; V was cut back by 3 bases and J by 0 bases. CDR3 length: 20 amino acids.

A few counts support this clone. V and J are TRBV25-1 and TRBJ1-6, with D unresolved. The ends were cut back, 6 bases at V and 8 bases at J, with 8 bases in the middle. Per the germline V gene, CDR1 is MGHDK and CDR2 is SYGVNS. The CDR3 totals 12 residues. CDR3 sequence: CASRGVDSPLHF. DNA of the CDR3: TGTGCCAGCAGGGGAGTGGATTCACCCCTCCACTTT.

This clone has a handful of counts. The J gene is TRBJ2-3, the V gene TRBV7-5; no DNA check was done on the table's D call, TRBD1. TRBV7-5 is a recognized pseudogene. The length of the CDR3 is 15 residues. For the CDR3, the DNA is TGTGCCAGAAGATTCCGGGACAGGGTGGCAGATACGCAGTATTTT. It encodes CARRFRDRVADTQYF.

This clone was seen more than once but under ten times. This chain links TRBV2 with TRBJ1-4; possible D gene TRBD1, 6 bases. The CDR3 runs 11 residues. Germline V CDR1 and CDR2: SNHLY, FYNNEI. The CDR3 reads CVQGGDEKLFF. The CDR3 DNA reads as TGTGTACAGGGAGGCGATGAAAAACTGTTTTTT.

This clone was found a few times. V gene TRBV30 combines with J gene TRBJ2-7, with unresolved D. CDR1 and CDR2 from the germline V gene are GTSNPN and SVGIG (reference sequence). The CDR3 covers 12 residues. Trimming shortened V by 6 bases and J by 5 bases, and 14 bases separated the two germline ends. CDR3 region: CACSEWVNEQYF. The CDR3 DNA reads as TGTGCCTGCTCGGAGTGGGTAAACGAGCAGTACTTC.

This clone was found a few times. The rearrangement links TRBV29-1 to TRBJ1-5, with D maybe TRBD1 (6 bases). Germline V CDR1 and CDR2: SQVTM, ANQGSEA. V dropped 7 bases and J dropped 7 bases, with 14 bases sitting between them. CDR3 length equals 12 residues. CDR3 sequence: CSARYRDQPQHF. The CDR3 bases are TGCAGCGCCCGGTACAGGGACCAGCCCCAGCATTTT.

This clone has only a few counts. V gene TRBV30 combines with J gene TRBJ1-3, with TRBD1 matching 7 bases. CDR1 and CDR2 (germline): GTSNPN, SVGIG (reference sequence). With 1 base clipped from V and 0 bases from J, the junction kept 3 bases outside the gene matches. This CDR3 spans 15 amino acids. In nucleotides, the CDR3 is TGTGCCTGGAGTGACAGGGGTTACTCTGGAAACACCATATATTTT. Its protein product is CAWSDRGYSGNTIYF.

CDR3 sequence reads: CASSGQGTGNQPQHF. The DNA for the CDR3 is TGTGCCAGCAGCGGCCAGGGGACTGGCAATCAGCCCCAGCATTTT. V is TRBV2 and J is TRBJ1-5, with D possibly TRBD1 on 6 matching bases. CDR1 is SNHLY, CDR2 FYNNEI, per germline. The length of the CDR3 is 15 residues. Trimming cost V 6 bases and J 2 bases, with 14 bases left between them.